Listed below are T cell receptor beta chains from one sample, sequenced in a study of graft-versus-host responses after intestinal transplantation. No antigens are known for them. The repertoire was sequenced with immunoSEQ multiplex PCR; TCRdb's copy has only in-frame clones and lacks some. The sample consists of about 78,000 clones, more than 75% of them appearing once. Sequenced here: unstimulated CD8+ T cells sorted from spleen or lymph node cells, sampled before transplant. Every receptor here comes from a human donor who was the organ donor for an intestinal transplant. Each CDR3 is given with its conserved first and last residue. A D gene is named only where the DNA matches it firmly. Some rows mark clone size as missing; the rest say once, few, many or name a class of expanded clone.

abundance	d_gene	v_gene	len	j_gene	CDR3nt	CDR3aa
.	.	TRBV27	18	TRBJ2-2	TGTGCCAGCAGTTTGGGCGGGCCGATAATAGCGAACACCGGGGAGCTGTTTTTT	CASSLGGPIIANTGELFF
.	.	TRBV7-9	16	TRBJ1-5	TGTGCCAGCAGCTTAGGCTTGGGGGTAGACGATCAGCCCCAGCATTTT	CASSLGLGVDDQPQHF
.	.	TRBV30	13	TRBJ1-1	TGTGCCTGGAGTTCGATAATTAGCACTGAAGCTTTCTTT	CAWSSIISTEAFF
.	TRBD2	TRBV15	15	TRBJ2-7	TGTGCCACCAGCAGAGGGACTAGCGGGGGGGACGAGCAGTACTTC	CATSRGTSGGDEQYF
.	.	TRBV7-2	15	TRBJ2-7	TGTGCCAGCAGCATTAACCCGATGGGGGGTCACGAGCAGTACTTC	CASSINPMGGHEQYF
.	.	TRBV11-2	12	TRBJ1-1	TGTGCCAGCAGCTTCCTTCACACTGAAGCTTTCTTT	CASSFLHTEAFF
.	.	TRBV28	15	TRBJ2-3	TGTGCCAGCAGTCCCGGGACGCGCTTGGAAGATACGCAGTATTTT	CASSPGTRLEDTQYF
.	.	TRBV6-6	13	TRBJ1-2	TGTGCCAGCAGTTTCCACAGGGAAATGGGCTACACCTTC	CASSFHREMGYTF
.	TRBD2	TRBV6-1	15	TRBJ2-3	TGTGCCAGCATGGATTCAGCGGGGGGGGCGGATACGCAGTATTTT	CASMDSAGGADTQYF
.	.	TRBV4-1	14	TRBJ2-7	TGCGCCAGCAGCCAAGAAACCGGGGGAAACGGGCAGTACTTC	CASSQETGGNGQYF
.	.	TRBV7-8	16	TRBJ1-3	TGTGCCAGCAGCTCCGGGCCATATAGCTCTGGAAACACCATATATTTT	CASSSGPYSSGNTIYF
.	.	TRBV27	14	TRBJ1-4	TGTGCCAGCAGCCCCGTTCAGAGTAATGAAAAACTGTTTTTT	CASSPVQSNEKLFF
few	TRBD1	TRBV7-9	16	TRBJ1-3	TGTGCCAGCAGCTTGACCCGGGACAGGGCTGGAAACACCATATATTTT	CASSLTRDRAGNTIYF
once	.	TRBV2	13	TRBJ2-1	TGTGCCAGCAGTAATACAGGTTACAATGAGCAGTTCTTC	CASSNTGYNEQFF
.	.	TRBV7-8	14	TRBJ1-5	TGTGCCAGCAGCTTAGGGACATCCTATCAGCCCCAGCATTTT	CASSLGTSYQPQHF
.	.	TRBV27	12	TRBJ1-2	TGTGCCACCGCGACGGACTCGGTCGGCTACACCTTC	CATATDSVGYTF
.	.	TRBV4-1	16	TRBJ2-1	TGCGCCAGCAGCCAAGAACCGGGGGGCCTTACTAATGAGCAGTTCTTC	CASSQEPGGLTNEQFF
.	.	TRBV5-1	15	TRBJ1-4	TGCGCCAGCAGCTTGGGGGTTCAGGATGGTGAAAAACTGTTTTTT	CASSLGVQDGEKLFF
.	.	TRBV29-1	12	TRBJ1-2	TGCAGCGTTGGGAACCGTCGGGGGAGCTACACCTTC	CSVGNRRGSYTF
.	.	TRBV4-1	14	TRBJ1-2	TGCGCCAGCAGAGTTTACGACATGGGCGATGGCTACACCTTC	CASRVYDMGDGYTF
.	.	TRBV6-5	15	TRBJ1-5	TGTGCCAGCAGTGACTCTGCTACAGGGTCTCAGCCCCAGCATTTT	CASSDSATGSQPQHF
.	.	TRBV9	13	TRBJ1-1	TGTGCCAGCAGCGTAGGCTATGGCACTGAAGCTTTCTTT	CASSVGYGTEAFF
.	.	TRBV2	19	TRBJ1-5	TGTGCCAGCAGCTCATCCAACCATTACGGACGGATTAGCAATCAGCCCCAGCATTTT	CASSSSNHYGRISNQPQHF
.	TRBD2	TRBV4-2	16	TRBJ2-1	TGTGCCAGCAGCCAAGATACTAGCGGCTCCTACAATGAGCAGTTCTTC	CASSQDTSGSYNEQFF
.	TRBD1	TRBV9	15	TRBJ1-1	TGTGCCAGCAGCGTAGGCAGGGGGGCGAACACTGAAGCTTTCTTT	CASSVGRGANTEAFF
.	TRBD1	TRBV9	14	TRBJ2-3	TGTGCCAGCAGCCGACAGGGCATGGAAGATACGCAGTATTTT	CASSRQGMEDTQYF
.	.	TRBV10-3	16	TRBJ1-1	TGTGCCATCAGTGTCTCGGGGGGGCTAGCGGACACTGAAGCTTTCTTT	CAISVSGGLADTEAFF
.	.	TRBV28	15	TRBJ2-2	TGTGCCAGCAGTTTGGAATTAGGGTGGCCCGGGGAGCTGTTTTTT	CASSLELGWPGELFF
.	TRBD2	TRBV6-4	16	TRBJ2-3	TGTGCCAGCAGTGACTCTATAGCGGGGGCCACAGATACGCAGTATTTT	CASSDSIAGATDTQYF
few	TRBD1	TRBV5-5	14	TRBJ2-7	TGTGCCAGCAGCCCGGGACAGGGGGGATACGAGCAGTACTTC	CASSPGQGGYEQYF
.	TRBD2	TRBV2	12	TRBJ2-7	TGTGCCAGGGGACCCGGGGGGGACGAGCAGTACTTC	CARGPGGDEQYF
.	.	TRBV5-6	14	TRBJ1-2	TGTGCCAGCAGCTTTGGACAGAACCTCTATGGCTACACCTTC	CASSFGQNLYGYTF
once	TRBD1	TRBV29-1	17	TRBJ1-6	TGCAGCGTTGAAGAATCCTCGGACAGGAGAGAGTATTCACCCCTCCACTTT	CSVEESSDRREYSPLHF
.	TRBD1	TRBV28	16	TRBJ1-2	TGTGCCAGCAGTTTAATTACAGGGGGGAATGACTATGGCTACACCTTC	CASSLITGGNDYGYTF
.	.	TRBV6-4	13	TRBJ2-3	TGTGCCAGCAGTGACTCCGAAACAGATACGCAGTATTTT	CASSDSETDTQYF
.	.	TRBV27	13	TRBJ2-3	TGTGCCAGCATACCCAGGGGGGCCGCTACGCAGTATTTT	CASIPRGAATQYF
.	.	TRBV5-6	14	TRBJ1-6	TGTGCCAGCAGCTTGTATCTCGGGAATTCACCCCTCCACTTT	CASSLYLGNSPLHF
.	.	TRBV7-9	14	TRBJ2-3	TGTGCCAGCAGCTTAGCTTACAGCACAGATACGCAGTATTTT	CASSLAYSTDTQYF
.	.	TRBV2	16	TRBJ1-1	TGTGCCGCCTTACCGCTAGACGGGGTGGGGAACACTGAAGCTTTCTTT	CAALPLDGVGNTEAFF
.	.	TRBV30	13	TRBJ2-3	TGTGCCTGGAGTGCAGGAACTAGGGATACGCAGTATTTT	CAWSAGTRDTQYF
.	TRBD2	TRBV5-4	15	TRBJ2-1	TGTGCCAGCAGCCCGAGCGGGGGCGAGGACAATGAGCAGTTCTTC	CASSPSGGEDNEQFF
.	.	TRBV28	13	TRBJ2-7	TGTGCCAGCAGTAGTGGCACCCCCTACGAGCAGTACTTC	CASSSGTPYEQYF
.	.	TRBV5-4	12	TRBJ2-1	TGTGCCAGCAGCTTGGAGGCCAATTCGCAGTTCTTC	CASSLEANSQFF
.	.	TRBV9	12	TRBJ1-1	TGTGCCAGCAGCGGAGCCTCTCCACAGATCTCCTTT	CASSGASPQISF
.	.	TRBV11-2	13	TRBJ2-2	TGTGCCAGCAGCTTAGGGTACAGCGGGGAGCTGTTTTTT	CASSLGYSGELFF
.	.	TRBV18	16	TRBJ1-1	TGTGCCAGCTCACCCCCGACAGAGGGATGGGACACTGAAGCTTTCTTT	CASSPPTEGWDTEAFF
.	.	TRBV6-6	14	TRBJ2-7	TGTGCTAGCAGTTACGGACCGGAGGCCTACGAGCAGTACTTC	CASSYGPEAYEQYF
.	.	TRBV27	16	TRBJ2-3	TGTGCCAGCAGTTTGCGGACCCTTCCTGGCACAGATACGCAGTATTTT	CASSLRTLPGTDTQYF
.	.	TRBV11-2	13	TRBJ1-3	TGTGCCAGCAGCACAGGGACTGGAAACACCATATATTTT	CASSTGTGNTIYF
.	TRBD2	TRBV15	16	TRBJ2-1	TGTGCCACCAGCGTTTCCCTAGCGGGGGACCTCAATGAGCAGTTCTTC	CATSVSLAGDLNEQFF
few	TRBD2	TRBV6-4	16	TRBJ2-3	TGTGCCAGCAGTTCGACTAGCGGGGGGGCCGCAGATACGCAGTATTTT	CASSSTSGGAADTQYF
few	.	TRBV7-9	13	TRBJ2-5	TGTGCCAGCAGCTTAGCAGTACAAGAGACCCAGTACTTC	CASSLAVQETQYF
.	.	TRBV10-3	15	TRBJ1-4	TGTGCCATCAGTGACGAGGGGCCCCTTAATGAAAAACTGTTTTTT	CAISDEGPLNEKLFF
.	.	TRBV27	13	TRBJ2-3	TGTGCCAGCAGCACAACCTACACAGATACGCAGTATTTT	CASSTTYTDTQYF
.	.	TRBV7-2	13	TRBJ2-7	TGTGCCAGCAGCTTACTTTCCGTTTACGAGCAGTACTTC	CASSLLSVYEQYF
.	.	TRBV6-1	15	TRBJ2-2	TGTGCCAGCAGTGAAGGATTCGTAAACACCGGGGAGCTGTTTTTT	CASSEGFVNTGELFF
.	TRBD2	TRBV7-3	15	TRBJ2-1	TGTGCCAGCAGCTTAACAACGGGGGGTGACAATGAGCAGTTCTTC	CASSLTTGGDNEQFF
.	.	TRBV7-8	13	TRBJ1-2	TGTGCCAGCAGCTCCTATTTACCTGGCGGCTACACCTTC	CASSSYLPGGYTF
.	.	TRBV29-1	13	TRBJ2-1	TGCAGCGTAACCGGGAACCTCTACAATGAGCAGTTCTTC	CSVTGNLYNEQFF